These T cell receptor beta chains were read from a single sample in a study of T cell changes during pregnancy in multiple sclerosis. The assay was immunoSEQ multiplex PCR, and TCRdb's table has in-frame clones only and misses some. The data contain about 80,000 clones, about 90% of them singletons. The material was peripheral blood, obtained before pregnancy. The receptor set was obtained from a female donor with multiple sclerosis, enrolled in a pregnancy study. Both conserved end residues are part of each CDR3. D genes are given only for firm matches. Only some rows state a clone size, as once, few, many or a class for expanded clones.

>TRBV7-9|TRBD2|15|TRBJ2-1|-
TGTGCCAGCAGCCAGGGAGGAGCGGGAGTACTCAAGCAGTTCTTC
CASSQGGAGVLKQFF
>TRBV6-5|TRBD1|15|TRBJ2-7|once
TGTGCCAGCAGTTACCAGGGACAGGGATTCTACGAGCAGTACTTC
CASSYQGQGFYEQYF
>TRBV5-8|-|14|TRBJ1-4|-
TGTGCCAGCAGCTTGGAGGGAACTAGGGAAAAACTGTTTTTT
CASSLEGTREKLFF
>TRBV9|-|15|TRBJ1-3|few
TGTGCCAGCAGCGTAGCGTGGACTCCTGGAAACACCATATATTTT
CASSVAWTPGNTIYF
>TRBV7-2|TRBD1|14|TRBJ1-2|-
TGTGCCAGCAGCTGGGACAGGGCGGCCTATGGCTACACCTTC
CASSWDRAAYGYTF
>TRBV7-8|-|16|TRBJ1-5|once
TGTGCCAGCAGCTTAGGTGGGCAGTATAGCAATCAGCCCCAGCATTTT
CASSLGGQYSNQPQHF
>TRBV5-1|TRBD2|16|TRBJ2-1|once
TGCGCCAGCAGCCCTTTTTCGGGGAGGGCCTACAATGAGCAGTTCTTC
CASSPFSGRAYNEQFF
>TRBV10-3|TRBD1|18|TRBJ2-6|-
TGTGCCATCAGGGAACCCGGGACAGGGGAAGCTGGGGCCAACGTCCTGACTTTC
CAIREPGTGEAGANVLTF
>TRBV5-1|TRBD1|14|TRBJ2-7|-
TGCGCCAGCAGCTATACGGGACAGTCTATTGAGCAGTACTTC
CASSYTGQSIEQYF
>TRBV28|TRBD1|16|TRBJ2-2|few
TGTGCCAGCAGTTTAGGAACAGGGGGCGGCACCGGGGAGCTGTTTTTT
CASSLGTGGGTGELFF
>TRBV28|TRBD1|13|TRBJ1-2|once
TGTGCCAGCAGTTTGGACAGGAGACATGGCTACACCTTC
CASSLDRRHGYTF
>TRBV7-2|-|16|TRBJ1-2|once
TGTGCCAGCAGCTTAGAATTGGAACGAGATCGGAGTGGCTACACCTTC
CASSLELERDRSGYTF
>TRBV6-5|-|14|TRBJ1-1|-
TGTGCCAGCAGCCTCGACGGGGGAGGGACTGAAGCTTTCTTT
CASSLDGGGTEAFF
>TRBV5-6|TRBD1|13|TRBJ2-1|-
TGTGCCAGCAGCAAAAGACAGGGCTATGAGCAGTTCTTC
CASSKRQGYEQFF
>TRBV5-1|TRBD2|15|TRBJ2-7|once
TGCGCCAGCAGCTTGGAAGGCGGGAGGGCCGAAGAGCAGTACTTC
CASSLEGGRAEEQYF
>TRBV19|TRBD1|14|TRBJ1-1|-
TGTGCCAGTACCGGGACAGGGTTGAGGACTGAAGCTTTCTTT
CASTGTGLRTEAFF
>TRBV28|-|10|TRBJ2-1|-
TGTGCCAGTTGGGGAGACGAGCAGTTCTTC
CASWGDEQFF
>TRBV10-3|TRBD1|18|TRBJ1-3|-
TGTGCCATCACCCGGGACAGGGAAAAAGTACCGGGAGGAAACACCATATATTTT
CAITRDREKVPGGNTIYF
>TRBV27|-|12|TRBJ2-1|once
TGTGCCAGCAGTCCTACAGGGAATGAGCAGTTCTTC
CASSPTGNEQFF
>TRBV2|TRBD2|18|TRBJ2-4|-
TGTGCCAGCAGTGACGATGGGATCGATCGGACTAGCGGAAACATTCAGTACTTC
CASSDDGIDRTSGNIQYF
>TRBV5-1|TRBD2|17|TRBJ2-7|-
TGCGCCAGCAGCTTGGTGGGACTAGCGGACAACTCCTACGAGCAGTACTTC
CASSLVGLADNSYEQYF
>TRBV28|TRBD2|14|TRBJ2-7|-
TGTGCCAGCAGCCATAGCGGGCGCCCCTACGAGCAGTACTTC
CASSHSGRPYEQYF
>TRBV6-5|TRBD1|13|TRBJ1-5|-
TGTGCCAGCAGAGACAGGGCGGATCAGCCCCAGCATTTT
CASRDRADQPQHF
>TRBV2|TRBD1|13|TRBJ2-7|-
TGTGCCAGCAGTGGACAGGGGGCGAGTGAGCAGTACTTC
CASSGQGASEQYF
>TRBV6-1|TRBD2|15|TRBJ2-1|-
TGTGCCAGCAGTGAAGGGACTAGCGCTCTAAATGAGCAGTTCTTC
CASSEGTSALNEQFF
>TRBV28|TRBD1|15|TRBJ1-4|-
TGTGCCAGCAGAGAACAGGGGGGCTTTGGTGAAAAACTGTTTTTT
CASREQGGFGEKLFF
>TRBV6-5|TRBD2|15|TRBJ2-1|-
TGTGCCAGCAGTCGACTAGCGGACTCCTACAATGAGCAGTTCTTC
CASSRLADSYNEQFF